Here is one T cell receptor (beta chain) with its context. Its specificity is not known. This sample stems from a study of cytomegalovirus exposure and HLA in healthy donors. The V gene's germline CDR1 is KGHSH and CDR2 LQKENI. Trimming took 0 bases from V and 10 from J, leaving 13 bases between them. The CDR3 loop spans 15 amino acids. Study results and caveats: A later analysis linked a missense variant in DCLRE1C to the trimming of TCR beta V and J genes.

60 Vbeta and 13 Jbeta primers were used in PCR. Assay: immunoSEQ multiplex PCR; the TCRdb copy retains only in-frame clones and omits some. The data show approximately 190,000 clones, with more than 9.5% seen just once and 7.5% to 10% held by the top ten. The V gene is TRBV18, the J gene TRBJ1-6; a weak D match, TRBD1 (5 bases). The sequencing input was PBMCs. The clonotype was recovered from a man between 50 and 59 years old in good health and CMV-seropositive. The CDR3 spells CASSPPKGTGSPLHF. DNA for the CDR3: TGTGCCAGCTCACCACCGAAAGGGACTGGGTCACCCCTCCACTTT.